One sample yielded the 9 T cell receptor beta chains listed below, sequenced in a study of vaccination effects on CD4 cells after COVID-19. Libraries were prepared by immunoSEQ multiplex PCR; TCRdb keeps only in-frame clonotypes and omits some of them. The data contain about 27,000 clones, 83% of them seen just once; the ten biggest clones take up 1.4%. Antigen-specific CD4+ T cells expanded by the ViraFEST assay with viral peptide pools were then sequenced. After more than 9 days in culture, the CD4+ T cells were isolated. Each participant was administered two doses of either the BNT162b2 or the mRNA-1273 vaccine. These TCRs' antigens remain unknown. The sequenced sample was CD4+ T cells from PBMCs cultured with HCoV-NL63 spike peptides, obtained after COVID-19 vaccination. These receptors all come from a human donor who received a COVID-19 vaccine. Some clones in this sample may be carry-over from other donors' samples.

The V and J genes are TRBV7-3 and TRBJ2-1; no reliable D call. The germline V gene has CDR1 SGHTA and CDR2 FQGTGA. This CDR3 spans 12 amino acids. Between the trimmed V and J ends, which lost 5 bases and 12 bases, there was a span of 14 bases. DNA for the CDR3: TGTGCCAGCAGCAAAGAGAACGAGCCGCAGTTCTTC. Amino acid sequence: CASSKENEPQFF.

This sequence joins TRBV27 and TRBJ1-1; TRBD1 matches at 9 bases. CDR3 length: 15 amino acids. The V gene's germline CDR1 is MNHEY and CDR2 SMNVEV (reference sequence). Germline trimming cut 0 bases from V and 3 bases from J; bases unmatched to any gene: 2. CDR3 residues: CASSLSRQGDTEAFF. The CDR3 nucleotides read TGTGCCAGCAGTTTATCTCGACAGGGGGACACTGAAGCTTTCTTT.

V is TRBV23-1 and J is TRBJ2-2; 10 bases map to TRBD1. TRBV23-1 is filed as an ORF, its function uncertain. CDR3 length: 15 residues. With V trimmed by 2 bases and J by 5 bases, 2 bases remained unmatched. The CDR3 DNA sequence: TGCGCCAGCAGTCAAGGACAGGGGGAGACCGGGGAGCTGTTTTTT. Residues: CASSQGQGETGELFF.

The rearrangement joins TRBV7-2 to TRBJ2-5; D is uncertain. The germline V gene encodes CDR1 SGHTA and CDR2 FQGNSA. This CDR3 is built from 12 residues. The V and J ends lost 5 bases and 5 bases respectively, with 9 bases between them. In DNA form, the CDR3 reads TGTGCCAGCAGCGGGCCGTGGGAGACCCAGTACTTC. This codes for CASSGPWETQYF.

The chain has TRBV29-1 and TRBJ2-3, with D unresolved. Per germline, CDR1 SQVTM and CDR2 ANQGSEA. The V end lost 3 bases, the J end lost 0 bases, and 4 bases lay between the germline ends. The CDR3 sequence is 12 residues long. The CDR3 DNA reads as TGCAGCGTTGACCTAAGCACAGATACGCAGTATTTT. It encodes CSVDLSTDTQYF.

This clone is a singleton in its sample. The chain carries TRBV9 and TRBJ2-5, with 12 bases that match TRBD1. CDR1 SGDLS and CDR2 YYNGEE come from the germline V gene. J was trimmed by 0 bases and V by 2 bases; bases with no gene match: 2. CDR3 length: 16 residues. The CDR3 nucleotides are TGTGCCAGCAGCGTGGGACAGGGGGCTTACCAAGAGACCCAGTACTTC. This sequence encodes CASSVGQGAYQETQYF.

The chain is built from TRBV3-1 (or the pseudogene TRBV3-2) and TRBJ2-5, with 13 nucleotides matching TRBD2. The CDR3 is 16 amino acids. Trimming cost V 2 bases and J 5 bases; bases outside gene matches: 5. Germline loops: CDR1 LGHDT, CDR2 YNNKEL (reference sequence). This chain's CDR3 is CASSQLLAGGQETQYF. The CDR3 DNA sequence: TGTGCCAGCAGCCAACTACTAGCGGGGGGGCAGGAGACCCAGTACTTC.

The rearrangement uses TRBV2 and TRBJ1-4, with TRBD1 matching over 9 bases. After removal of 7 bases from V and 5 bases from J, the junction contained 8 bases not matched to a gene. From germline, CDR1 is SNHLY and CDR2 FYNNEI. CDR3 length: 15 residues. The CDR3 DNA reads TGTGCCAGCATCACAGGGGGCGCAGGGAATGAAAAACTGTTTTTT. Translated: CASITGGAGNEKLFF.

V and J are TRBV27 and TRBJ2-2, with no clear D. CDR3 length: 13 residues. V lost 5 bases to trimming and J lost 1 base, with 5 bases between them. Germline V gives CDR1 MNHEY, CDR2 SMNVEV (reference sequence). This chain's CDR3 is CASSPKNTGELFF. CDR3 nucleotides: TGTGCCAGCAGTCCCAAGAACACCGGGGAGCTGTTTTTT.